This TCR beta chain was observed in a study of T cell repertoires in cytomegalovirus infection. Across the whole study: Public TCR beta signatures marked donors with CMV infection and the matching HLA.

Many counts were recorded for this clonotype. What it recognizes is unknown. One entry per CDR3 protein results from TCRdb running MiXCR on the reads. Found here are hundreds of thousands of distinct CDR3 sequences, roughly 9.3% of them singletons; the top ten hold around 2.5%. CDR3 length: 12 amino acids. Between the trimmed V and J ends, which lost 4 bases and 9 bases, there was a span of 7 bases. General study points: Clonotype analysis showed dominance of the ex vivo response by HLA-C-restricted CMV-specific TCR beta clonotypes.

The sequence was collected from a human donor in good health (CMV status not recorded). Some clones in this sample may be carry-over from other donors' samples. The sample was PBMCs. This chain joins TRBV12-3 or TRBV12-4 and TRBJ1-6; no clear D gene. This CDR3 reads CASSSWGSPLHF. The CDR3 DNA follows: TGTGCCAGCAGTTCTTGGGGTTCACCCCTCCACTTT.